Only a few counts were recorded for the clone carrying this T cell receptor beta chain. Treg sorting used a CD4+CD25+CD127-/low gate. After constant-region reverse-primer amplification, full-length variable regions underwent semi-nested PCR with Nested Universal Primer A. MiXCR, applied by TCRdb to the 5' RACE reads, yields one record per CDR3 protein. Altogether roughly 57,000 distinct CDR3 sequences are present, about a fifth being singletons, with the ten largest covering 3.2%. V lost 4 bases, J lost 1 base, and 7 bases lay in between. This CDR3 spans 12 amino acids. Germline V gene lookup returns CDR1 SQVTM and CDR2 ANQGSEA.

The chain recombines TRBV29-1 with TRBJ1-1; D might be TRBD1 (5 bases). The sequenced sample was tumor-infiltrating Tregs sorted from the breast tumor. The sequence was obtained from a female donor with breast cancer. CDR3 amino acids: CSVAGGNTEAFF. The DNA of the CDR3 is TGCAGCGTTGCGGGGGGGAACACTGAAGCTTTCTTT.